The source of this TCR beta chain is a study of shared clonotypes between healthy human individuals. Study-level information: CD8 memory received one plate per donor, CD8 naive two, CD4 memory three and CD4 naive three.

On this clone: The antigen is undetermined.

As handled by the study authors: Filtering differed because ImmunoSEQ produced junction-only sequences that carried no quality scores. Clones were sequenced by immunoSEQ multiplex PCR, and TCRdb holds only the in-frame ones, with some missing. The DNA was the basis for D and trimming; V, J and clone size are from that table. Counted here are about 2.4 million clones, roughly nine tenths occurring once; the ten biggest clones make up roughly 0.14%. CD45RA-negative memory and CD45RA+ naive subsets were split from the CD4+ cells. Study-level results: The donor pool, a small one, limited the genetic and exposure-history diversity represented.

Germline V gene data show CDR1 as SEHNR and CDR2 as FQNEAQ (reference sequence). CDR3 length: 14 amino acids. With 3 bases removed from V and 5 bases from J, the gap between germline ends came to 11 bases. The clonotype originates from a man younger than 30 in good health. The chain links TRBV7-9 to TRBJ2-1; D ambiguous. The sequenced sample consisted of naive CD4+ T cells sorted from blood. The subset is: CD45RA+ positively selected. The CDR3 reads CASSFLGPNNEQFF. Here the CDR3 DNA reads TGTGCCAGCAGCTTCCTCGGGCCCAACAATGAGCAGTTCTTC.